This is a list of T cell receptor beta chains from one sample in a study of Graves' ophthalmopathy and Graves' hyperthyroidism. TCRdb reprocessed the multiplex PCR reads via MiXCR and lists one record per CDR3 protein. The sample consists of 240,000 or so distinct CDR3 sequences, around 45% of them appearing once. The sequenced sample consisted of peripheral blood. Receptors originate from an adult man with Graves' ophthalmopathy. Both conserved end residues are trimmed from each CDR3. The order of the fields is V gene, clone size, J gene, D gene, CDR3 length, CDR3 protein. A D gene is named only where the DNA matches it firmly. Only some rows state a clone size, as once, few, many or a class for expanded clones.

>TRBV29-1|few|TRBJ1-2|NA|13
SVEDLMAGLNGYT
>TRBV25-1|NA|TRBJ1-3|NA|13
ASSLGQGIGNTIY
>TRBV29-1|NA|TRBJ2-5|TRBD1|12
SVAGQGCQETQY
>TRBV5-4|NA|TRBJ2-7|NA|12
ASSSRTPPYEQY
>TRBV6-2/TRBV6-3|NA|TRBJ1-2|NA|11
ASSYVAKGGYT
>TRBV7-9|NA|TRBJ2-7|NA|12
ASSPPEPPYEQY
>TRBV7-6|many|TRBJ2-7|NA|12
ASSYRQGGYEQY
>TRBV10-3|once|TRBJ2-7|NA|11
ASSENQPYEQY
>TRBV7-6|NA|TRBJ2-2|NA|13
ASSRTAPNTGELF
>TRBV7-2|NA|TRBJ2-5|TRBD1|14
ASSRSGTGEIETQY
>TRBV28|NA|TRBJ2-7|NA|12
ASQRTGTSYEQY
>TRBV24-1|NA|TRBJ2-2|NA|12
ATSTRTDTGELF
>TRBV5-1|NA|TRBJ2-7|NA|14
ASSPNRERSSYEQY
>TRBV9|few|TRBJ1-6|NA|9
ASSTEGALH
>TRBV4-1|NA|TRBJ2-7|TRBD1|12
ASSQPGQNYEQY
>TRBV7-9|NA|TRBJ1-1|NA|13
ASSLWTGRDTEAF
>TRBV12-3/TRBV12-4|few|TRBJ2-7|NA|11
ASSDSSSYEQY
>TRBV14|NA|TRBJ2-7|TRBD1|13
ASSQGKGAFHEQY
>TRBV25-1|NA|TRBJ1-2|NA|12
ASSESSTTYGYT
>TRBV5-1|NA|TRBJ1-4|NA|13
ASSLAFRGGEKLF
>TRBV4-2|NA|TRBJ2-2|NA|13
ASSQGGVNTGELF
>TRBV7-8|NA|TRBJ2-5|TRBD2|11
ASSREAQETQY
>TRBV24-1|few|TRBJ2-7|NA|13
ATSDPATATYEQY
>TRBV28|NA|TRBJ1-1|TRBD1|12
ASRGTGGRTEAF
>TRBV7-2|few|TRBJ2-7|TRBD2|12
ASSLTSGLYEQY
>TRBV28|NA|NA|TRBD2|13
ASSLRGEFAYEQY
>TRBV5-1|NA|TRBJ2-7|NA|14
ASSYSPGPQGNEQY
>TRBV19|NA|TRBJ2-3|NA|12
ASNRVGVTDTQY
>TRBV20-1|few|TRBJ1-3|NA|13
SARSGYGTGNTIY
>TRBV2|NA|TRBJ1-5|NA|11
ASSLLPRMPQH
>TRBV20-1|few|TRBJ1-2|NA|11
SLWVDLNYGYT
>TRBV7-8|few|TRBJ1-1|TRBD1|12
ASSSPGQGPGGF
>TRBV29-1|NA|TRBJ2-7|NA|10
SGFGQNYEQY
>TRBV10-3|few|TRBJ1-1|NA|12
ASSSPREGTEAF
>TRBV29-1|NA|TRBJ1-2|NA|11
SVRRRGNYGYT
>TRBV12-3/TRBV12-4|NA|TRBJ1-1|TRBD1|12
ASSDRVRNTEAF
>TRBV7-3|NA|TRBJ2-2|NA|14
ASSLVQAQGTGELF
>TRBV7-9|NA|TRBJ1-5|TRBD1|13
ASSPGQGRHQPQH
>TRBV29-1|few|TRBJ2-5|NA|10
SVTPTSETQY
>TRBV20-1|once|TRBJ2-2|TRBD1|11
SAGTGHIGELF
>TRBV10-3|NA|TRBJ1-2|NA|13
ASSRQVLADWGYT
>TRBV10-3|few|TRBJ2-5|NA|12
AISEEVRVETQY
>TRBV7-9|few|TRBJ2-7|NA|9
ASSLAWEQY
>TRBV11-1|NA|TRBJ2-7|TRBD2|12
ASSLGGSGDEQY
>TRBV7-9|medium-sized|TRBJ2-2|NA|13
ASSPARQNTGELF
>TRBV24-1|NA|TRBJ2-2|NA|13
ATSEASSNTGELF
>TRBV29-1|NA|TRBJ2-7|NA|12
SFEVGPPFYEQY
>TRBV10-2|NA|TRBJ2-5|TRBD2|13
ASREVGGARETQY